This TCR beta chain was documented in a study of cytomegalovirus exposure and HLA in healthy donors. Researchers ran the PCR with 60 Vbeta and 13 Jbeta primers. Libraries were prepared by immunoSEQ multiplex PCR; TCRdb keeps only in-frame clonotypes and omits some of them. The table lists around 200,000 clones, roughly four fifths of them singletons. Study findings and constraints: Previous analysis showed most TCR beta V segments were productive about 87% or about 30% of the time. Researchers reported in a later analysis that common viral pathogens appeared linked to several top clusters. Presence/absence analyses assumed roughly uniform sequencing depth across donors, which may not hold.

Note on this clone: The antigen remains undetermined.

Trimming pared 1 base from V and 0 bases from J, leaving 10 bases between. The CDR3 is 15 amino acids. The germline gives CDR1 SGHRS, CDR2 YFSETQ. This receptor was obtained from a woman younger than 30 in good health and CMV-seronegative. The specimen sequenced was PBMCs. The chain has TRBV5-1 and TRBJ1-1; D possibly corresponds to TRBD1 (5 bases). In DNA form, the CDR3 reads TGCGCCAGCAGCTTGACTCTGACAGTGAACACTGAAGCTTTCTTT. It specifies CASSLTLTVNTEAFF.